This T cell receptor beta chain was sequenced in a study of beta chain features in type 1 diabetes. Study-wide results and caveats: Researchers could not determine here whether HLA type influences TCRB rearrangement.

This clone was detected once. What it binds is not known. Expressed TCRB transcripts were sequenced, since all the RNA that had been isolated was reverse transcribed. The protocol was immunoSEQ multiplex PCR, while the TCRdb copy is restricted to in-frame clones and leaves out a portion. In the table there are 200,000 to 250,000 clones, about 9.3% of which are singletons. Germline values: CDR1 MNHEY, CDR2 SVGAGI. V shed 4 bases, J shed 4 bases, and the junction held 8 bases outside the gene matches. This CDR3 is 15 amino acids long. The TCR was taken from a woman in her late teens or twenties in good health. The sample taken for sequencing was naive CD4+ T cells from blood. The chain has TRBV6-5 and TRBJ1-2, with 8 bases that match TRBD1. CDR3 in amino acids: CASSSGQGLGYGYTF. The DNA for the CDR3 is TGTGCCAGCAGTTCCGGACAGGGTTTGGGCTATGGCTACACCTTC.